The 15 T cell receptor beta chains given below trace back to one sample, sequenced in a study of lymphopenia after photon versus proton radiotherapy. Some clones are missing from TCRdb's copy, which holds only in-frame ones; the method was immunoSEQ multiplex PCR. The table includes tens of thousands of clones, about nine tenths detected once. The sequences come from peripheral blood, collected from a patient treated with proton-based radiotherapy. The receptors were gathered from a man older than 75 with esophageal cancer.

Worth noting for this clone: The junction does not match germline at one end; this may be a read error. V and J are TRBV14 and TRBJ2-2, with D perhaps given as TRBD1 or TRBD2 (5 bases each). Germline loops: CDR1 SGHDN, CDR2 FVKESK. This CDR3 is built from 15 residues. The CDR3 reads CASSRTSSNTGELLF. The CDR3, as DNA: TGTGCCAGCAGCCGGACATCTTCGAACACCGGGGAGCTGCTTTTT.

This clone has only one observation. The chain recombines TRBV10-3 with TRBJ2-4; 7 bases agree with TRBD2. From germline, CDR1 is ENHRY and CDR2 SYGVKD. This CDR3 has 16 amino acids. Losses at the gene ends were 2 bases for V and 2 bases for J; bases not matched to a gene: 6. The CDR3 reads CAISEVGEGTKNIQYF. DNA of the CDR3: TGTGCCATCAGTGAGGTGGGGGAGGGAACCAAAAACATTCAGTACTTC.

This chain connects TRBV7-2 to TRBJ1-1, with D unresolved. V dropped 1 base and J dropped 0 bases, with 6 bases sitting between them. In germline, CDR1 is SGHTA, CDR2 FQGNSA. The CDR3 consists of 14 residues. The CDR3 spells CASSLGTVNTEAFF. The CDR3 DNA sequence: TGTGCCAGCAGCTTAGGGACTGTGAACACTGAAGCTTTCTTT.

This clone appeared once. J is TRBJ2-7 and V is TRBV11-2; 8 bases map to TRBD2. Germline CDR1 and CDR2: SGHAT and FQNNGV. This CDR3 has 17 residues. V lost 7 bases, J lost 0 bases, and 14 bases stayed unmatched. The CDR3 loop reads CASTPGGRFRGSYEQYF. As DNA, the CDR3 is TGTGCCAGCACCCCGGGAGGGCGGTTCAGGGGCTCCTACGAGCAGTACTTC. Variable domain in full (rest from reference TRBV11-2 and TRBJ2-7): EAGVAQSPRYKIIEKRQSVAFWCNPISGHATLYWYQQILGQGPKLLIQFQNNGVVDDSQLPKDRFSAERLKGVDSTLKIQPAKLEDSAVYLCASTPGGRFRGSYEQYFGPGTRLTVT.

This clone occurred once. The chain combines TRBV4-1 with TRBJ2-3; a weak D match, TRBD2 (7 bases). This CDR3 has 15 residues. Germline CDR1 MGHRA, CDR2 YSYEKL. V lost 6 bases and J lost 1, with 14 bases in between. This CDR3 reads CASRLQGGGTDTQYF. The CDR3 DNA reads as TGCGCCAGCAGACTACAGGGAGGGGGCACAGATACGCAGTATTTT.

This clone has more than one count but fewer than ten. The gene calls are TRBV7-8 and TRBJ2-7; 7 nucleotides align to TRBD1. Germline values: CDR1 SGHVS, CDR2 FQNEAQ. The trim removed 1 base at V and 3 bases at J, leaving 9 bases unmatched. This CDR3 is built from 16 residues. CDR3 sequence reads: CASSLGGGYRRYEQYF. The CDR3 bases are TGTGCCAGCAGCTTAGGAGGGGGCTACCGCCGCTACGAGCAGTACTTC.

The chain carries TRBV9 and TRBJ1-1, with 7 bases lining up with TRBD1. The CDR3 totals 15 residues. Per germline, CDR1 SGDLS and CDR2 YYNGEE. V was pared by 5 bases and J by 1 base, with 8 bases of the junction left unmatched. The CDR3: CASSPQTGWNTEAFF. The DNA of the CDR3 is TGTGCCAGCAGTCCCCAGACAGGGTGGAACACTGAAGCTTTCTTT.

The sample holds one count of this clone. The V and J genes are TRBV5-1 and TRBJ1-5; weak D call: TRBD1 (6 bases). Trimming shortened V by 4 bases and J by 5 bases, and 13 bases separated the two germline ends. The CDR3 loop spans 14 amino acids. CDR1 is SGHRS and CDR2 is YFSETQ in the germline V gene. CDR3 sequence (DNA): TGCGCCAGCAGCCCGGGGGCAGGGGATCAGCCCCAGCATTTT. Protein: CASSPGAGDQPQHF.

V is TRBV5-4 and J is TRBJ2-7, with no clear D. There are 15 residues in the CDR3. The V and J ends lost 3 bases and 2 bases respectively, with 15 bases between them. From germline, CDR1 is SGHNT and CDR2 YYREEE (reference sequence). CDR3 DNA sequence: TGTGCCAGCAGCTCCGCGTTGGGGATAACCTACGAGCAGTACTTC. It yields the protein CASSSALGITYEQYF.

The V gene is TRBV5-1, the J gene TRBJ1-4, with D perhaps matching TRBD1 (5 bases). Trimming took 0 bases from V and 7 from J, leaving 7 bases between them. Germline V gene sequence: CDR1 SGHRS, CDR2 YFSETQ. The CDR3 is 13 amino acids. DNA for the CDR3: TGCGCCAGCAGCTTGGCCCAGGGTGAAAAACTGTTTTTT. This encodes CASSLAQGEKLFF.

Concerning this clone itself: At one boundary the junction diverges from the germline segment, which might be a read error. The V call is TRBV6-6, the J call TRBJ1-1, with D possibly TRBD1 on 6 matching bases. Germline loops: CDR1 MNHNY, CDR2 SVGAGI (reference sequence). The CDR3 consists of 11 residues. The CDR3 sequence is CASSYWGQDIF. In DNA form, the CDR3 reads TGTGCCAGCAGTTATTGGGGGCAGGACATCTTT.

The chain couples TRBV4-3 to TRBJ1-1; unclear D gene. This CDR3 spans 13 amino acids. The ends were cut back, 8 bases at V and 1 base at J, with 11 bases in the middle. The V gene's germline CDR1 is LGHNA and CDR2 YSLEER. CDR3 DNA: TGCGCCAGCGCCCTAAGGACGAACACTGAAGCTTTCTTT. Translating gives CASALRTNTEAFF.

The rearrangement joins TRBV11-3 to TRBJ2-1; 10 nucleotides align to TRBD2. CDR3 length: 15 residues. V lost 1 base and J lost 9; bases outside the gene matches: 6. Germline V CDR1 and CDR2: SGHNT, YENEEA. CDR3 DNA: TGTGCCAGCAGCTTAGTTAGCGGGAGGAACGGTGAGCAGTTCTTC. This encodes CASSLVSGRNGEQFF.

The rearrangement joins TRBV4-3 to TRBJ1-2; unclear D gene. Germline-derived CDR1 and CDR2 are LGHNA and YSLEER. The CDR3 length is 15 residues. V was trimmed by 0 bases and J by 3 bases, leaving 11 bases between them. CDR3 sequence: CASSQDFDGDYGYTF. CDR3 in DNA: TGCGCCAGCAGCCAAGATTTTGACGGCGACTATGGCTACACCTTC.

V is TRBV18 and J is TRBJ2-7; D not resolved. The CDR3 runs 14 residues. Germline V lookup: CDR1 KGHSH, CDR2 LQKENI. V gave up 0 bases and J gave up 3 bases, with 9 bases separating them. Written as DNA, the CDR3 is TGTGCCAGCTCACCACCGCCTTCGGGCTACGAGCAGTACTTC. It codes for CASSPPPSGYEQYF.